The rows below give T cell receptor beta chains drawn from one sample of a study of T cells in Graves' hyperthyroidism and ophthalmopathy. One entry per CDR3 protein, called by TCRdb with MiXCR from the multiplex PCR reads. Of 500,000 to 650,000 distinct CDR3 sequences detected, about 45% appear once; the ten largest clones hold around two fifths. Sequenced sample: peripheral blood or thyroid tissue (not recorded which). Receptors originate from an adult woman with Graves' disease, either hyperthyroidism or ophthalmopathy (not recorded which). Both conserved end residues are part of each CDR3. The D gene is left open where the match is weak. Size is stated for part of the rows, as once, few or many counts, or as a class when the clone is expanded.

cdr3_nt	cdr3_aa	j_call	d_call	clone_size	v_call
TGCAGCGTTGAGTATAGGGCCGAGCAGTACTTC	CSVEYRAEQYF	TRBJ2-7	-	-	TRBV29-1
TGCAGTGCTAGAGATGGGGCGTATGGCTACACCTTC	CSARDGAYGYTF	TRBJ1-2	-	-	TRBV20-1
TGTGCCAGCAGTGATAGGGGGGTCGGCACTGAAGCTTTCTTT	CASSDRGVGTEAFF	TRBJ1-1	-	-	TRBV2
TGTGCCAGCAGCTTGGCTTCAGCCCAAGAAGCCCAGCATTTT	CASSLASAQEAQHF	TRBJ1-5	-	many	TRBV5-6
TGCAGTGCTAGAGTAGGGAAGAAACTGTTTTTT	CSARVGKKLFF	TRBJ1-4	-	once	TRBV20-1
TGCAGCGGCGGGACAGACATTAACTATGGCTACACCTTC	CSGGTDINYGYTF	TRBJ1-2	TRBD1	-	TRBV29-1
TGCAGCCCCACCGGGGGGGCACCCTACGAGCAGTACTTC	CSPTGGAPYEQYF	TRBJ2-7	TRBD2	-	TRBV29-1
TGCAGCGTTGATAAGCGTGAGGGGGCCGGGACCTATGGCTACACCTTC	CSVDKREGAGTYGYTF	TRBJ1-2	TRBD1	few	TRBV29-1
TGTGCCAGCAGCTTGTCAGGGATCACAACTGAAGCTTTCTTT	CASSLSGITTEAFF	TRBJ1-1	-	many	TRBV11-3
TGTGCTATTGCCCACATGAGGAACACTGAAGCTTTCTTT	CAIAHMRNTEAFF	TRBJ1-1	-	-	TRBV10-3
TGTGCCAGCAGCTTGGGGTGGAACACTGAAGCTTTCTTT	CASSLGWNTEAFF	TRBJ1-1	-	many	TRBV7-6
TGTGCCAGCAGGTTCGCCGGGAAAGTGGGGACCCAGTACTTC	CASRFAGKVGTQYF	TRBJ2-5	-	-	TRBV7-2
TGTGCCAGCAGCTTAGATACAGGGAGAAACGAGCAGTACTTC	CASSLDTGRNEQYF	TRBJ2-7	-	many	TRBV11-3
TGTGCCACCAGTGGGGACAGTGACGATGGCTACACCTTC	CATSGDSDDGYTF	TRBJ1-2	TRBD1	-	TRBV24-1
TGTGCCAGCAGCTTAGCCGGTCTGCGCCCCCCTAACTTC	CASSLAGLRPPNF	TRBJ2-7	-	-	TRBV10-2
TGTGCCAGCGGGACTAGCGGGGTGGAGACCCAGTACTTC	CASGTSGVETQYF	TRBJ2-5	TRBD2	-	TRBV6-1
TGTGCCAGCAGTGGTCGTCCTTCCGAAGAGACCCAGTACTTC	CASSGRPSEETQYF	TRBJ2-5	-	-	TRBV2
TGTGCCAGCACCGAATCGGGGGGCCGACTCGAGCAGTACTTC	CASTESGGRLEQYF	TRBJ2-7	-	many	TRBV5-8
TGTGCCATCAAACCACAGGGGTCAGATACGCAGTATTTT	CAIKPQGSDTQYF	TRBJ2-3	TRBD1	-	TRBV10-3
TGTGCCAGCAGTGGGGGGACTTGGGGGACTGAGACCCAGTACTTC	CASSGGTWGTETQYF	TRBJ2-5	-	-	TRBV2
TGCAGCGTCCTTTCCGAAAAACTGTTTTTT	CSVLSEKLFF	TRBJ1-4	-	many	TRBV29-1
TGCAGCGTTGCGGGGGCCGTAAGGTACGAGCAGTACTTC	CSVAGAVRYEQYF	TRBJ2-7	-	-	TRBV29-1
TGTGCCAGCAGCTTTTATTCCAGGGGGAACACTGAAGCTTTCTTT	CASSFYSRGNTEAFF	TRBJ1-1	-	-	TRBV7-8
TGTGCCACCAGCATCCCTATTGGCAGGCTGAACACCGGGGAGCTGTTTTTT	CATSIPIGRLNTGELFF	TRBJ2-2	-	few	TRBV15
TGTGCCAGCAGCGTAGATTCTCAGGGGTTTGGTGAAAAACTGTTTTTT	CASSVDSQGFGEKLFF	TRBJ1-4	-	many	TRBV9
TGTGCCAGCAGCTTAAGGACAGTCTATAATTCACCCCTCCACTTT	CASSLRTVYNSPLHF	TRBJ1-6	-	many	TRBV7-2